This T cell receptor beta chain was captured in a study of cytomegalovirus exposure and HLA in healthy donors. General study points: Cytomegalovirus status was reportedly diagnosed by the classifier with high sensitivity and specificity.

V dropped 6 bases and J dropped 3; count of bases not matched to a gene: 7. Germline values: CDR1 MNHEY, CDR2 SVGAGI. The CDR3 length is 14 residues. A multiplex PCR was run with 60 Vbeta primers and 13 Jbeta primers. Here immunoSEQ multiplex PCR was the method, and the copy in TCRdb shows in-frame clones only, minus some. The sample includes some 120,000 clones, more than 60% of them seen just once. In regard to this clone: The antigen is undetermined.

The receptor comes from a female donor in good health and CMV-seronegative. V usage is TRBV6-5 and J usage is TRBJ1-2; TRBD1 agrees at 7 bases. Sequenced material: PBMCs. Written as DNA, the CDR3 is TGTGCCAGCAGAAAGACAGGGACCGACTATGGCTACACCTTC. Residues: CASRKTGTDYGYTF.